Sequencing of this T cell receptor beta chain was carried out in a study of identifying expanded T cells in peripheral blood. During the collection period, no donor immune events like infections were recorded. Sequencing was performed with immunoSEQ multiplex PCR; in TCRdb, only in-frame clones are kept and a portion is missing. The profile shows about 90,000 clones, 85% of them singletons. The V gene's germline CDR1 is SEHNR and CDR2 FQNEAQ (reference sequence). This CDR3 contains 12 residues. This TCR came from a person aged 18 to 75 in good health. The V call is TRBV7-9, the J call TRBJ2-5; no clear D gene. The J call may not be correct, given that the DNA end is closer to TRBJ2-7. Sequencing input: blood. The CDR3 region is CASSPVGGEQYF. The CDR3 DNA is TGTGCCAGCAGCCCCGTCGGTGGCGAGCAGTACTTC.